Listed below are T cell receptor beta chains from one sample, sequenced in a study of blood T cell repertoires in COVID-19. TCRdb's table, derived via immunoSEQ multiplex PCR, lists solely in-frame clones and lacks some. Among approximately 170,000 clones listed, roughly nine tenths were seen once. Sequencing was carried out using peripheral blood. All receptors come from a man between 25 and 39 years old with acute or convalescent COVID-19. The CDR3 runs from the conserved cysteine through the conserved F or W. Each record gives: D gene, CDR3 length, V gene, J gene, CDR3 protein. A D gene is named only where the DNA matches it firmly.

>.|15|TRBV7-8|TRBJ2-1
CASSLTAGSYNEQFF
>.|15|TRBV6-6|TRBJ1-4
CASSYSRVFNEKLFF
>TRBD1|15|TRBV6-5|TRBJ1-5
CASSYGDRGVQPQHF
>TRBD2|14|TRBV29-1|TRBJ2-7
CSVPGQRGTHEQYF
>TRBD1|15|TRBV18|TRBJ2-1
CASSKDRGGWNEQFF
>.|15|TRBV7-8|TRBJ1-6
CASSLAAGSNSPLHF
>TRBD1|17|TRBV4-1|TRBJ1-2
CASSPWGQDPKGYGYTF
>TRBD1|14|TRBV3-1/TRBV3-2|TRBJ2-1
CASSRQGVNNEQFF
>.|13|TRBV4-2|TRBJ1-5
CASSPVIGQPQHF
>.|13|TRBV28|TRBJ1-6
CASGADANSPLHF
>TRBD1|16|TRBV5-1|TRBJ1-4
CASSRGTGAREEKLFF
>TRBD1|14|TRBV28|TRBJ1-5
CASSDRGRGQPQHF
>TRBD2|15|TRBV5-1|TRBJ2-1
CASSSLGLAGAEQFF
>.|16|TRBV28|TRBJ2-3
CASRPRIGGGLDTQYF
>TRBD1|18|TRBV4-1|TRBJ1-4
CASCYRDRGVRKNEKLFF
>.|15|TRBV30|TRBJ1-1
CAWSPGRGENTEAFF
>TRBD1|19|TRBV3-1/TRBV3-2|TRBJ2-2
CASRNRDRGERRYTGELFF
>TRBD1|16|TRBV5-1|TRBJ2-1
CASSRSGQEVWNEQFF
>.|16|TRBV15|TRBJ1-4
CATSRDRMRANEKLFF
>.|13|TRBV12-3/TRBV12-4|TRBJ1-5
CASTPNEAQPQHF
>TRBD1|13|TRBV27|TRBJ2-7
CARSGTGSYEQYF
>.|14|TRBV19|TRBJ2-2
CASSIRDNTGELFF
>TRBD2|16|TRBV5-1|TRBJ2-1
CASSLVGSGGANEQFF
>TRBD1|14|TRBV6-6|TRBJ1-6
CASSEGQGYSPLHF
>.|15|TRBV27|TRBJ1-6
CASSLGQGPLITLHF
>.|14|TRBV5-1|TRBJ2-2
CASSLDSNTGELFF
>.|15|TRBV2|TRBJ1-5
CASSGSGDTNQPQHF
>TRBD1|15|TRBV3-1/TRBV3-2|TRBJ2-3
CASSQLRGYTDTQYF
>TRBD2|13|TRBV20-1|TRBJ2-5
CSASSGGEETQYF
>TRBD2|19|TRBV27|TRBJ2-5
CASTPIWGTSGSGGETQYF
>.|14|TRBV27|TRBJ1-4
CASSVSATNEKLFF
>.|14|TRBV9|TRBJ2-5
CASSTQDGGETQYF
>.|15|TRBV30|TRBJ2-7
CAWSRGRRVGYEQYF
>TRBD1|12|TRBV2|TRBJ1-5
CASRWTGQPQHF
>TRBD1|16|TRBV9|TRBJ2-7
CASSPAGRGQFYEQYF
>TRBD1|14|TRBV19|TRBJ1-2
CASRDRVESYGYTF
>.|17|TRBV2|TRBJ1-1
CASSERLESYMNTEAFF
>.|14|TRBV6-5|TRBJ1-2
CASSLTGTRYGYTF
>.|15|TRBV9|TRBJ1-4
CASSVGGTTNEKLFF
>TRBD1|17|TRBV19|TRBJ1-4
CASSNGVGGGRGEKLFF
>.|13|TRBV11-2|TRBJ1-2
CASSLAGAYGYTF
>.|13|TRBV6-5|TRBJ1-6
CASSYSSALPLHF
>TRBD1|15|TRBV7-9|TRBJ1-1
CASSLSGQRNTEAFF
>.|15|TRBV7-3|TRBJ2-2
CASSWASSNTGELFF
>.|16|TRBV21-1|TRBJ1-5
CASSIGAGRSNQPQHF
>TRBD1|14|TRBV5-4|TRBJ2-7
CASSLRQGRNEQYF
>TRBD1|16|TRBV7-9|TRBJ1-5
CASSLGSGTGYQPQHF
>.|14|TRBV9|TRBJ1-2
CASSVGRRNYGYTF
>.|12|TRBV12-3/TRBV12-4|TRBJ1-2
CASRPGVRGYTF
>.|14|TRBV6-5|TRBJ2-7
CASSRVSSSYEQYF
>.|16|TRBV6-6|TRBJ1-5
CASTEFRGRAGQPQHF